This TCR beta chain was recorded in a study of T cell responses to AZD1222 COVID-19 vaccine (dated by TCRdb to 2020 to 2023). At the level of the whole study: AZD1222 recipients given second doses at about 4 weeks or at about 12 weeks were pooled, since spike-specific TCR depth and breadth were not found to differ between the two schedules. Trial participants were enrolled into age subgroups of 18-55, 56-69 and 70-plus years, which contained about 150, 27 and 61 TCR-sequenced participants, respectively. A total of 233 trial participants underwent TCR sequencing, of whom more than 200 had received two doses of AZD1222 and some 26 had received two doses of the MenACWY control vaccine.

Results the study describes overall, beyond this receptor: In the small 56-69-year group, the increase in depth fell short of significance, most likely because of low power. The whole spike protein was spanned by vaccine-associated CD4 TCRs, and dominant responses were seen in regions 160-218 and 743-854. Only five to seven AZD1222 recipients were SARS-CoV-2 seropositive at baseline, limiting conclusions about previously exposed vaccinees. Nearly half of unique spike-specific TCRs reportedly recognized epitopes outside regions mutated in the B.1.351 and B.1.1.7 variants. Participants were mostly white British, with more females than males. The authors suggested clonal diversity may have been underestimated. After two AZD1222 doses, both the breadth and the depth of spike-specific TCRs were significantly higher than at day 0 and than in MenACWY recipients. Because no samples from the day 14 peak response were available, repertoires could be characterized only after the peak T cell response.

Notes on this clone: Its antigen is still unknown. No base quality values were provided; no much bigger clone lies one nucleotide off.

The CDR3, cysteine through phenylalanine, is 18 amino acids long. The sequence is cut down to CDR3 DNA, 54 bases in frame from base 1. V loses 3 bases of germline sequence and J loses 4 bases, and the interval between the two ends is 23 bases. In the germline V gene, CDR1 corresponds to SGDLS and CDR2 to YYNGEE. The CDR3 regions of human TCRbeta chains were analyzed by immunosequencing. In the source study's methods: Repertoire TCRs were checked for matches against a reference library of SARS-CoV-2-specific TCRs that had been generated using the MIRA antigen-specificity platform. Breadth meant the fraction of unique TCRs that were SARS-CoV-2-associated, whereas depth meant the fraction of total T cells that were SARS-CoV-2-associated. Each spike-specific TCR was assigned to its reactive spike region and to a CD4 or CD8 class using the MIRA data. Log10-transformed breadth and depth values were compared by one-way ANOVA with Sidak's multiple comparisons tests. In its TCRdb copy, this immuneACCESS table keeps in-frame sequences only and misses some clones. Where compared with another copy, unresolved V genes explain less than half of these, and the others have no known cause. The V and J calls and clone size were taken over from that table, and D and trimming were inferred from the DNA. Recorded for this sample are about 120,000 clones; roughly nine tenths of them occurred a single time. Of the sample, under 35% falls within the top ten clones.

The time point label for this specimen denotes: baseline before first vaccination. Vaccinee samples were obtained from the UK trials COV001 and COV002, which included a single-blind randomized controlled phase 2/3 trial of AZD1222 (ChAdOx1 nCoV-19) in healthy adults. For TCRbeta chain sequencing, PBMC samples from trial participants were taken at day 0 and at day 28 after the second dose. This chain joins TRBV9 to TRBJ1-3; the best D guess is TRBD1, with 5 bases matching. The receptor was isolated from an adult in good health. The sample consisted of peripheral blood, taken on day 0 of AZD1222 vaccination. CDR3 protein: CASSAQGPLLGGGNTIYF. The DNA reads TGTGCCAGCAGCGCTCAGGGCCCTCTTTTGGGGGGGGGAAACACCATATATTTT.